This TCR beta chain was sequenced for a study of T cell responses to AZD1222 COVID-19 vaccine. As for the study in general: Timing groups of about 4 and about 12 weeks for second doses were pooled.

Study-wide results and caveats: Nearly half of spike-specific TCRs reportedly target unmutated variant regions. Baseline serology detected seropositivity in only six AZD1222 recipients.

Details on this clone: Antigen specificity is unknown.

Profiling relied on immunoSEQ multiplex PCR, and the TCRdb table lists in-frame clones only, not all of them. Here the sample spans fewer than 200,000 clones, roughly nine tenths being singletons. CDR3 length equals 15 residues. The V and J ends lost 1 base and 8 bases respectively, with 15 bases between them. Germline V gives CDR1 LNHDA, CDR2 SQIVND (reference sequence). Sample: peripheral blood, taken on day 0 of AZD1222 vaccination. The chain has TRBV19 and TRBJ2-4; tentatively, D is TRBD2 (5 bases). The clonotype originates from an adult in good health. The CDR3 here is CASSIGSSGSDIQYF. The CDR3 nucleotides read TGTGCCAGTAGTATAGGGTCGTCGGGGTCCGACATTCAGTACTTC.